Listed here are 17 T cell receptor beta chains from one sample, sequenced in a study of blood T cell repertoires in COVID-19 (dated by TCRdb to the early 2020s). Libraries came from the immunoSEQ multiplex PCR assay. TCRdb obtained this table from immuneACCESS and retained in-frame rearrangements with V and J assigned. These tables miss some clones; where compared with another copy, unresolved V genes account for less than half of the shortfall, and the remainder is unexplained. Present in this sample are tens of thousands of clones, about 80% of which were seen just once. More than 40% of the sample rests with the top ten. The sample consisted of peripheral blood. These receptor sequences come from a woman of 80 years or more with acute or convalescent COVID-19.

The genes are TRBV2 and TRBJ1-4; D gene unclear. Germline values: CDR1 SNHLY, CDR2 FYNNEI. The CDR3 contains 13 residues. Trimming stripped 5 bases from V and 7 bases from J, with 11 bases between. In DNA form, the CDR3 reads TGTGCCAGCAGTCGGGGTATGGGTGAAAAACTGTTTTTT. Its translation is CASSRGMGEKLFF.

The chain combines TRBV7-2 with TRBJ1-2; 8 nucleotides agree with TRBD1. CDR3 length: 16 residues. Germline V lookup: CDR1 SGHTA, CDR2 FQGNSA. J was trimmed by 4 bases and V by 5 bases; bases with no gene match: 12. CDR3 residues: CASSPAAGGGGYGYTF. The CDR3 DNA follows: TGTGCCAGCAGCCCAGCGGCAGGGGGCGGGGGCTATGGCTACACCTTC.

This chain links TRBV5-4 with TRBJ1-1; D uncertain. The CDR3 runs to 12 residues. Trimming took 0 bases from V and 8 from J, leaving 8 bases between them. From germline, CDR1 is SGHNT and CDR2 YYREEE (reference sequence). CDR3 protein: CASSLEAHEAFF. CDR3 bases: TGTGCCAGCAGCTTGGAAGCGCACGAAGCTTTCTTT.

CDR3 in DNA: TGTGCCAGCAGCCCGTGGGGAGGGCACCAAGAGACCCAGTACTTC. This sequence encodes CASSPWGGHQETQYF. J is TRBJ2-5 and V is TRBV7-9; 7 bases align to TRBD2. CDR3 length equals 15 residues. Trimming at V came to 5 bases and at J to 0 bases, leaving 6 bases not matched to a gene. CDR1 SEHNR and CDR2 FQNEAQ come from the germline V gene (reference sequence).

V is TRBV5-1 and J is TRBJ2-6, with D uncertain. V was cut by 0 bases and J by 0 bases, with 7 bases left in between. Germline CDR1 reads SGHRS; CDR2 reads YFSETQ. The CDR3 is 16 residues long. CDR3 sequence (DNA): TGCGCCAGCAGCTTGGGCGAGAGCTCTGGGGCCAACGTCCTGACTTTC. As protein: CASSLGESSGANVLTF.

This clone was picked up a small number of times. The rearrangement links TRBV6-6 to TRBJ1-1, with 7 bases identical to TRBD1. The length of the CDR3 is 12 residues. Germline loops: CDR1 MNHNY, CDR2 SVGAGI (reference sequence). V shed 5 bases and J 4 bases; nucleotides not matched to a gene: 1. The CDR3 loop reads CASSRQGTEAFF. In DNA form, the CDR3 reads TGTGCCAGCAGTCGACAGGGCACTGAAGCTTTCTTT.

The chain employs TRBV5-1 and TRBJ2-7; D is unclear. Trimming cost V 0 bases and J 2 bases, with 9 bases left between them. CDR3 length: 14 residues. The germline V gene has CDR1 SGHRS and CDR2 YFSETQ. CDR3 region: CASSLGQRAYEQYF. CDR3 sequence (DNA): TGCGCCAGCAGCTTGGGGCAGCGAGCCTACGAGCAGTACTTC. Using reference TRBV5-1 and TRBJ2-7 for the parts outside the CDR3, the full variable domain is KAGVTQTPRYLIKTRGQQVTLSCSPISGHRSVSWYQQTPGQGLQFLFEYFSETQRNKGNFPGRFSGRQFSNSRSEMNVSTLELGDSALYLCASSLGQRAYEQYFGPGTRLTVT.

The rearrangement uses TRBV7-9 and TRBJ2-7; D is possibly TRBD2 (5 bases). V lost 5 bases and J lost 2, with 16 bases in between. Germline assignment: CDR1 SEHNR and CDR2 FQNEAQ (reference sequence). CDR3 length equals 15 residues. The CDR3 region is CASSPQERPPYEQYF. Written as DNA, the CDR3 is TGTGCCAGCAGCCCCCAGGAGCGGCCCCCCTACGAGCAGTACTTC.

The chain employs TRBV5-6 and TRBJ2-5; 9 positions agree with TRBD1. CDR1 is SGHDT, CDR2 YYEEEE, per germline. The CDR3 is 13 residues long. J was trimmed by 5 bases and V by 3 bases; bases with no gene match: 2. Written as DNA, the CDR3 is TGTGCCAGCAGCTGGACAGGGGAGGAGACCCAGTACTTC. This translates into CASSWTGEETQYF.

The rearrangement joins TRBV20-1 to TRBJ1-2; D might be TRBD1 (6 bases). V lost 3 bases and J lost 5, with 19 bases in between. CDR1 and CDR2 (germline): DFQATT, SNEGSKA (reference sequence). There are 15 residues in the CDR3. In DNA form, the CDR3 reads TGCAGTGCTAGTACCCCCAGGGGTCAGGGGTATGGCTACACCTTC. Residues: CSASTPRGQGYGYTF.

The J gene is TRBJ2-2, the V gene TRBV12-5, with a possible D match to TRBD1 (5 bases). V lost 5 bases, J lost 1 base, and 14 bases lay in between. This CDR3 has 16 residues. Germline CDR1 LGHNT, CDR2 FRNRAP. The CDR3 reads CASGPARTQNTGELFF. The CDR3 DNA sequence: TGTGCTAGTGGTCCCGCCCGGACACAGAACACCGGGGAGCTGTTTTTT.

This chain links TRBV5-1 with TRBJ1-1; no clear D gene. V was trimmed by 1 base and J by 6 bases, leaving 10 bases between them. Germline V gene sequence: CDR1 SGHRS, CDR2 YFSETQ. The CDR3 is made up of 13 amino acids. CDR3 nucleotides: TGCGCCAGCAGCTTGTCAGTGAGGGCTGAAGCTTTCTTT. Its protein is CASSLSVRAEAFF.

V usage is TRBV15 and J usage is TRBJ2-3, with TRBD2 matching 7 bases. The trim removed 4 bases at V and 0 bases at J, leaving 7 bases unmatched. Germline values: CDR1 LNHNV, CDR2 YYDKDF (reference sequence). CDR3 length equals 16 residues. Written as DNA, the CDR3 is TGTGCCACCAGCAACGGGGCGGGGGTTAGCACAGATACGCAGTATTTT. Translation gives CATSNGAGVSTDTQYF.

The chain couples TRBV28 to TRBJ1-6; 7 nucleotides agree with TRBD1. Germline V gene sequence: CDR1 MDHEN, CDR2 SYDVKM. The V segment lost 3 bases and the J segment 0 bases; nucleotides outside the gene matches: 14. The CDR3 extends over 20 amino acids. CDR3 in DNA: TGTGCCAGCAGTTTTCTAGGAGGGGGCCTATCCAGCTCCTATAATTCACCCCTCCACTTT. Translation gives CASSFLGGGLSSSYNSPLHF.

The chain uses TRBV10-2 and TRBJ1-6; weak D call: TRBD1 (5 bases). The V gene lost 3 bases and the J gene lost 6 bases, with 9 bases spanning the gap. This CDR3 is 14 amino acids long. CDR1 and CDR2 (germline): WSHSY, SAAADI. CDR3 sequence: CASSDQGLNSPLHF. CDR3 nucleotide sequence: TGCGCCAGCAGTGATCAGGGCCTTAATTCACCCCTCCACTTT.

The chain is built from TRBV6-1 and TRBJ1-2; 11 bases fit TRBD1. Germline V gives CDR1 MNHNS, CDR2 SASEGT. Trimming removed 5 bases from V and 7 bases from J; junction bases left unmatched: 6. The CDR3 is 14 residues long. CDR3 loop: CASSLGQGASGYTF. The CDR3 bases are TGTGCCAGCAGTCTCGGACAGGGGGCGAGTGGCTACACCTTC.

There are a few counts of this clone. The rearrangement uses TRBV5-1 and TRBJ2-7; possible D gene TRBD1, 7 bases. The CDR3 consists of 14 residues. V was shortened by 3 bases and J by 9 bases, with 19 bases between the two germline ends. CDR1 SGHRS and CDR2 YFSETQ come from the germline V gene. The CDR3 DNA reads as TGCGCCAGCAGCTCCGGACAGGACTACGGCGTGCAGTACTTC. Its translation: CASSSGQDYGVQYF.